The 15 T cell receptor beta chains in this list originate from one sample, sequenced in a study of cytomegalovirus exposure and HLA in healthy donors (dated by TCRdb to the late 2010s). The library was made by the immunoSEQ multiplex PCR assay. TCRdb holds this immuneACCESS table with in-frame rearrangements only. Some clones are missing; in checked studies, unresolved V genes explain under half, and the rest has no known cause. Recorded for this sample are 250,000 to 350,000 clones; approximately 87% of them occurred a single time. The ten largest clonotypes hold roughly 1% of the sample. Material for sequencing was PBMCs. These receptors were obtained from a woman aged 18-29 years in good health and CMV-seronegative.

The chain links TRBV5-6 to TRBJ2-5, with D possibly TRBD1 on 5 matching bases. CDR3 size: 15 residues. CDR1 is SGHDT and CDR2 is YYEEEE in the germline V gene. Between the trimmed V and J ends, which lost 0 bases and 1 base, there was a span of 10 bases. CDR3 bases: TGTGCCAGCAGCTTGGCCCAGACAGTCCAAGAGACCCAGTACTTC. Amino acids: CASSLAQTVQETQYF.

V is TRBV10-3 and J is TRBJ1-2, with 9 bases lining up with TRBD1. The CDR3 spans 13 residues. Germline V gene sequence: CDR1 ENHRY, CDR2 SYGVKD. V shed 8 bases and J 8 bases; nucleotides not matched to a gene: 9. The CDR3 DNA is TGTGCCATCGGGGGACAGGGTCTTAGCGGCTACACCTTC. As protein: CAIGGQGLSGYTF.

The J gene is TRBJ1-1, the V gene TRBV29-1; TRBD1 is a possible D gene (5 bases). Looked up from germline, CDR1 is SQVTM and CDR2 is ANQGSEA. CDR3 length equals 12 residues. The V end was cut by 7 bases, the J end by 1 base, with 10 bases between. CDR3 amino acids: CSGGGWNTEAFF. Here the CDR3 DNA reads TGCAGCGGGGGGGGATGGAACACTGAAGCTTTCTTT.

The rearrangement links TRBV9 to TRBJ2-7; possible D gene TRBD1, 5 bases. This CDR3 has 13 amino acids. CDR1 and CDR2 from the germline V gene are SGDLS and YYNGEE. With 5 bases removed from V and 2 bases from J, the gap between germline ends came to 11 bases. The CDR3 reads CASSQGQAYEQYF. Written as DNA, the CDR3 is TGTGCCAGCAGTCAAGGACAAGCCTACGAGCAGTACTTC.

The chain is built from TRBV4-1 and TRBJ2-5; maybe TRBD2 (5 bases). Trimming removed 3 bases at V and 3 bases at J, with 11 bases between. Germline CDR1 MGHRA, CDR2 YSYEKL. This CDR3 contains 14 residues. DNA of the CDR3: TGCGCCAGCAGCCAGTCTCCGCGGGAAGAGACCCAGTACTTC. Its translation is CASSQSPREETQYF.

This clone was counted once. This chain links TRBV5-6 with TRBJ2-7; 7 bases fit TRBD2. Germline CDR1 reads SGHDT; CDR2 reads YYEEEE. V lost 1 base and J lost 9; bases outside the gene matches: 13. The CDR3 contains 15 residues. This CDR3 is CASSLSSREIEGQYF. CDR3 nucleotide sequence: TGTGCCAGCAGCTTGAGTTCGCGGGAGATCGAGGGGCAGTACTTC.

This clone showed up many times. The chain employs TRBV5-4 and TRBJ2-2; TRBD1 agrees at 12 bases. The length of the CDR3 is 15 residues. The ends lost 4 bases at V and 4 bases at J; junction bases unmatched: 2. The germline gives CDR1 SGHNT, CDR2 YYREEE (reference sequence). For the CDR3, the DNA is TGTGCCAGCAGCATGGGACAGGGGGCCACCGGGGAGCTGTTTTTT. Its protein is CASSMGQGATGELFF.

The chain combines TRBV6-4 with TRBJ2-6; 7 nucleotides line up with TRBD2. The CDR3 has 18 amino acids. V trimming: 2 bases; J trimming: 2 bases; junction bases outside the gene matches: 9. CDR1 is MRHNA and CDR2 is SNTAGT in the germline V gene. CDR3 protein: CASSDEFRGRPGANVLTF. The CDR3 nucleotides read TGTGCCAGCAGTGACGAGTTTCGCGGGAGACCTGGGGCCAACGTCCTGACTTTC.

This clone appeared a few times. This same CDR3 is encoded by further DNA sequences in the sample. V and J are TRBV19 and TRBJ2-1; D is undetermined. The CDR3 spans 14 residues. V shed 8 bases and J shed 0 bases, with 11 bases lying between them. Germline V CDR1 and CDR2: LNHDA, SQIVND (reference sequence). The CDR3 sequence: CASSGSSSYNEQFF. The DNA for the CDR3 is TGTGCCAGTTCAGGCAGCAGCTCCTACAATGAGCAGTTCTTC.

This chain connects TRBV28 to TRBJ2-1; 11 nucleotides align to TRBD2. The CDR3 sequence is 17 residues long. V was pared by 4 bases and J by 1 base, with 6 bases of the junction left unmatched. The germline gives CDR1 MDHEN, CDR2 SYDVKM. The CDR3 DNA sequence: TGTGCCAGCAGTTCTTTACTAGCGGGGGAATCCTACAATGAGCAGTTCTTC. The encoded protein is CASSSLLAGESYNEQFF.

The gene calls are TRBV27 and TRBJ1-1; D is uncertain. The CDR3 runs 16 residues. Trimming removed 0 bases at V and 0 bases at J, with 11 bases between. Germline V CDR1 and CDR2: MNHEY, SMNVEV (reference sequence). The CDR3 coding sequence is TGTGCCAGCAGTTTATCGCGGCAGAGCATGAACACTGAAGCTTTCTTT. Protein sequence: CASSLSRQSMNTEAFF.

V gene TRBV4-1 combines with J gene TRBJ1-5, with 10 bases matching TRBD1. The V segment lost 6 bases and the J segment 6 bases; nucleotides outside the gene matches: 5. Germline V gene lookup returns CDR1 MGHRA and CDR2 YSYEKL. The CDR3 runs to 14 residues. The CDR3 is CASSLDRGRQPQHF. The CDR3 DNA reads as TGCGCCAGCAGTCTCGACAGGGGGCGTCAGCCCCAGCATTTT.

This chain joins TRBV6-1 and TRBJ2-1; 15 bases are a match to TRBD2. Germline CDR1 and CDR2: MNHNS and SASEGT. Trimming cost V 4 bases and J 9 bases; bases outside gene matches: 4. There are 15 residues in the CDR3. As DNA, the CDR3 is TGTGCCAGCAGTGGGGGACTAGCGGGAGGCAGTGAGCAGTTCTTC. It codes for CASSGGLAGGSEQFF.

The chain combines TRBV7-6 with TRBJ2-5; 7 bases line up with TRBD2. The CDR3 covers 15 residues. The V segment lost 5 bases and the J segment 5 bases; nucleotides outside the gene matches: 11. The germline CDR1 and CDR2 sequences are SGHVS and FNYEAQ. CDR3 nucleotide sequence: TGTGCCAGCAGCCCGGCCAGCGGGGCCTCGGAGACCCAGTACTTC. Amino acids: CASSPASGASETQYF.

The chain joins TRBV4-2 to TRBJ2-7; the D gene is possibly TRBD2 (8 bases). The CDR3 sequence is 15 residues long. CDR1 LGHNA and CDR2 YNFKEQ come from the germline V gene. Trimming removed 1 base at V and 3 bases at J, with 13 bases between. The CDR3: CASSQGDSGSYEQYF. DNA for the CDR3: TGTGCCAGCAGCCAAGGGGACAGCGGGAGCTACGAGCAGTACTTC.